The rows below give T cell receptor beta chains drawn from one sample of a study of shared clonotypes between healthy human individuals. The method was immunoSEQ multiplex PCR; TCRdb's version includes in-frame clones alone and lacks a portion of them. This sample has 2 million or so clones, with 85% to 95% found just once. The sample consisted of naive CD4+ T cells sorted from blood. The receptors were gathered from a man between 18 and 29 years old in good health. Both conserved end residues are part of each CDR3. The D gene is left open where the match is weak. The size entry is marked missing in some rows and otherwise reads once, few, many or a size class.

NA TRBJ1-3 TRBV10-1 NA CASQIRGLPGNTIYF TGCGCCAGCCAAATCAGGGGTCTCCCTGGAAACACCATATATTTT
NA TRBJ2-1 TRBV6-5 TRBD1 CASSPGQSYNEQFF TGTGCCAGCAGCCCGGGACAGTCCTACAATGAGCAGTTCTTC
NA TRBJ2-5 TRBV5-1 NA CASSPRLGQETQYF TGCGCCAGCAGCCCCCGGTTAGGGCAAGAGACCCAGTACTTC
NA TRBJ2-1 TRBV5-1 TRBD2 CASSLAGLAGVFRVFNEQFF TGCGCCAGCAGCTTGGCTGGACTAGCGGGGGTGTTTCGGGTATTCAATGAGCAGTTCTTC
NA TRBJ1-5 TRBV7-9 NA CASSLAGMSNQPQHF TGTGCCAGCAGCTTAGCGGGGATGAGCAATCAGCCCCAGCATTTT
NA TRBJ2-7 TRBV6-6 TRBD2 CASSASGIFHEQYF TGTGCCAGCTCGGCTAGCGGGATTTTCCACGAGCAGTACTTC
NA TRBJ2-7 TRBV7-6 TRBD1 CASSLERGQTYEQYF TGTGCCAGCAGCTTAGAAAGGGGGCAAACCTACGAGCAGTACTTC
NA TRBJ1-6 TRBV15 TRBD1 CATSTTDRGLESPLHF TGTGCCACCAGCACGACGGACAGGGGGCTTGAATCACCCCTCCACTTT
NA TRBJ1-5 TRBV27 NA CASSFGSKDQPQHF TGTGCCAGCAGTTTCGGCAGCAAGGATCAGCCCCAGCATTTT
NA TRBJ2-1 TRBV7-9 TRBD2 CASSAGTSLSVREFF TGTGCCAGCAGCGCCGGGACTAGTCTTTCTGTCAGGGAGTTCTTC
NA TRBJ1-1 TRBV29-1 NA CSVVLGYVGTEAFF TGCAGCGTTGTACTCGGATACGTGGGCACTGAAGCTTTCTTT
NA TRBJ1-4 TRBV14 NA CASSRLGGANEKLFF TGTGCCAGCAGTCGATTAGGGGGAGCTAATGAAAAACTGTTTTTT
NA TRBJ2-5 TRBV5-4 TRBD2 CASSRSGSGEAQYF TGTGCCAGCAGCCGTAGCGGGAGCGGGGAGGCCCAGTACTTC
once TRBJ2-2 TRBV11-2 NA CASSLVVPGVTGELFF TGTGCCAGCAGCTTAGTTGTCCCTGGAGTCACCGGGGAGCTGTTTTTT
NA TRBJ1-6 TRBV6-5 NA CASSLGGLGSPLHF TGTGCCAGCAGCCTAGGAGGGTTAGGGTCACCCCTCCACTTT
NA TRBJ2-3 TRBV7-9 NA CASSSSPGVQYF TGTGCCAGCAGTTCATCCCCGGGAGTGCAGTATTTT
NA TRBJ1-6 TRBV5-1 NA CASSDVGSYNSPLHF TGCGCCAGCAGCGATGTGGGGTCCTATAATTCACCCCTCCACTTT
NA TRBJ2-1 TRBV6-6 TRBD2 CASSPSGSEQFF TGTGCCAGCAGCCCTAGCGGGAGTGAGCAGTTCTTC
NA TRBJ1-5 TRBV6-6 NA CASSYKGGQPQHF TGTGCCAGCAGTTATAAGGGTGGCCAGCCCCAGCATTTT
NA TRBJ1-3 TRBV25-1 NA CASISSGNTIYF TGTGCCAGCATATCCTCTGGAAACACCATATATTTT
NA TRBJ2-5 TRBV27 TRBD2 CASSLGLAGMETQYF TGTGCCAGCAGTTTGGGACTAGCGGGGATGGAGACCCAGTACTTC
NA TRBJ1-2 TRBV30 NA CAWSTVNYGYTF TGTGCCTGGAGTACGGTTAACTATGGCTACACCTTC
NA TRBJ1-3 TRBV5-4 TRBD1 CASSRTGVAFGNTIYF TGTGCCAGCAGCAGGACAGGGGTCGCCTTCGGAAACACCATATATTTT
NA TRBJ2-3 TRBV10-2 TRBD2 CASKVAGGVTDTQYF TGCGCCAGCAAGGTGGCGGGAGGGGTCACAGATACGCAGTATTTT
NA TRBJ1-6 TRBV25-1 NA CASSEGNSPLHF TGTGCCAGCAGTGAGGGTAATTCACCCCTCCACTTT
NA TRBJ2-7 TRBV6-1 TRBD1 CASSDRDRLFVQYF TGTGCCAGCAGTGACCGGGACAGACTGTTTGTGCAGTACTTC
NA TRBJ2-1 TRBV28 NA CASSLARYNEQFF TGTGCCAGCAGTTTGGCCAGATACAATGAGCAGTTCTTC
NA TRBJ2-7 TRBV6-6 TRBD1 CASTRQGFLLSYEQYF TGTGCCAGCACCCGACAGGGCTTTCTTCTCTCCTACGAGCAGTACTTC
once TRBJ1-2 TRBV6-1 TRBD1 CASSDRGPTNYGYTF TGTGCCAGCAGCGACAGGGGGCCCACTAACTATGGCTACACCTTC
NA TRBJ2-5 TRBV27 NA CASSFQTGKETQYF TGTGCCAGCAGTTTTCAGACAGGCAAAGAGACCCAGTACTTC
NA TRBJ2-7 TRBV5-4 TRBD1 CASSSPGQPYEQYF TGTGCCAGCAGCTCTCCGGGACAGCCCTACGAGCAGTACTTC
NA TRBJ2-1 TRBV29-1 NA CSVDGRFNEQFF TGCAGCGTTGACGGCAGGTTCAATGAGCAGTTCTTC
NA TRBJ2-3 TRBV10-2 TRBD2 CASSGLAGGTDTQYF TGCGCCAGCAGTGGACTAGCGGGCGGCACAGATACGCAGTATTTT
NA TRBJ2-7 TRBV18 TRBD2 CASSPQRGEGTRYEQYF TGTGCCAGCTCACCTCAACGGGGGGAAGGGACTAGGTACGAGCAGTACTTC
NA TRBJ2-1 TRBV9 NA CASSVDGGDYNEQFF TGTGCCAGCAGCGTAGATGGTGGTGATTACAATGAGCAGTTCTTC
NA TRBJ1-1 TRBV14 NA CASSPQAGGPEAFF TGTGCCAGCAGCCCTCAGGCCGGAGGCCCTGAAGCTTTCTTT
NA TRBJ1-5 TRBV6-5 NA CASSYTRGYQPQHF TGTGCCAGCAGTTACACGAGGGGGTATCAGCCCCAGCATTTT
NA TRBJ1-2 TRBV28 TRBD1 CASSTEGQGGYGYTF TGTGCCAGCAGTACCGAGGGACAGGGGGGGTATGGCTACACCTTC
NA TRBJ2-5 TRBV19 NA CASSTWTDQETQYF TGTGCCAGTAGTACATGGACAGATCAAGAGACCCAGTACTTC
NA TRBJ1-1 TRBV19 NA CASSVTRVRNTEAFF TGTGCCAGTAGTGTCACCAGAGTCAGGAACACTGAAGCTTTCTTT
NA TRBJ2-1 TRBV9 TRBD2 CASSATTSGRNEQFF TGTGCCAGCAGCGCAACGACTAGCGGGAGAAATGAGCAGTTCTTC
NA TRBJ2-3 TRBV9 NA CASSPTTDTQYF TGTGCCAGCAGCCCCACCACAGATACGCAGTATTTT
NA TRBJ1-6 TRBV19 NA CASRRYSGPLDSPLHF TGTGCCAGTAGGAGGTATTCGGGGCCGTTGGATTCACCCCTCCACTTT
NA TRBJ2-1 TRBV30 NA CAWSLNRDEQFF TGTGCCTGGAGTCTAAACAGGGATGAGCAGTTCTTC
NA TRBJ2-7 TRBV6-4 TRBD2 CASSRRASGRSTYEQYF TGTGCCAGCAGTAGGAGGGCTAGCGGGAGGTCTACTTACGAGCAGTACTTC